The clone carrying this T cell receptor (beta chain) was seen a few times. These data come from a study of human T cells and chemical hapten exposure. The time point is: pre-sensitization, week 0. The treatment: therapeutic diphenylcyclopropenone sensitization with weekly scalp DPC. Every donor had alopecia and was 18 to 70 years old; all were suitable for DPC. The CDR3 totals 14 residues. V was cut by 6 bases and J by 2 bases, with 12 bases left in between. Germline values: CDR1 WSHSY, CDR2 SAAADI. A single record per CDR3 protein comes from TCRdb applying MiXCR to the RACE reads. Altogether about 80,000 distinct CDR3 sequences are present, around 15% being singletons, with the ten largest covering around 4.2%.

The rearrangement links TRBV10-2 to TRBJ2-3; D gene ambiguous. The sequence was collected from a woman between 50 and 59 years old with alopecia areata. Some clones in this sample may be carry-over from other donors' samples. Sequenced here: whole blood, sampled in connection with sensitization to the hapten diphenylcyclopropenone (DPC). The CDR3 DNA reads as TGCGCCAGCAGGGAAATCGAGTCCACAGATACGCAGTATTTT. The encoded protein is CASREIESTDTQYF.